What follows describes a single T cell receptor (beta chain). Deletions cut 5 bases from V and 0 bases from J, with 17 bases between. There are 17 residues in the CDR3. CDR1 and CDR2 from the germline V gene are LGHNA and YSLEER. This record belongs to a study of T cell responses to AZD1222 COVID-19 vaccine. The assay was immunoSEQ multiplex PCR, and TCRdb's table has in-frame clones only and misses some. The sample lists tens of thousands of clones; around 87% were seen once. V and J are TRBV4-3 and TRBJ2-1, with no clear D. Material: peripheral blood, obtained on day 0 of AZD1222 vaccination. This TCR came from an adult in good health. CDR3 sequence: CASSEGKGMSSYNEQFF. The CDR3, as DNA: TGCGCCAGCAGCGAAGGGAAAGGGATGAGCTCCTACAATGAGCAGTTCTTC.